These T cell receptor beta chains were read from a single sample in a study of blood T cell dynamics during melanoma immunotherapy. The data were produced by immunoSEQ multiplex PCR, yet TCRdb's version contains in-frame clones alone and is incomplete. The sample has thousands of clones, more than 75% seen once. Sequencing was performed on blood, taken from a patient treated with checkpoint blockade. The receptors come from a human donor with melanoma. Each CDR3 is given without its conserved first and last residue. Fields, in order: V gene, CDR3 protein.

v_call: TRBV21-1; cdr3_aa: ASSKAETGPYEQY
v_call: TRBV19; cdr3_aa: ASKPGQGWDEQY
v_call: TRBV7-2; cdr3_aa: ASSWGEGTLTD
v_call: TRBV5-1; cdr3_aa: ASSLDLGAFTDTQY
v_call: TRBV6-5; cdr3_aa: ASRAVAGRTYEQY
v_call: TRBV18; cdr3_aa: ASSPGFGGFEAF
v_call: TRBV12-5; cdr3_aa: ASGLGVGEQY
v_call: TRBV7-9; cdr3_aa: ASSLAQAEAF
v_call: TRBV10-3; cdr3_aa: ATGQGGSYNEQF
v_call: TRBV20-1; cdr3_aa: SLGHGYT
v_call: TRBV19; cdr3_aa: ASAGAGGGGYEQY
v_call: TRBV19; cdr3_aa: ASSTIDRGRDPHQPQH
v_call: TRBV13; cdr3_aa: ASSPQGLAGSTDTQY
v_call: TRBV10-2; cdr3_aa: ASRGGFDEQY
v_call: TRBV2; cdr3_aa: ASRADGNTEAF
v_call: TRBV19; cdr3_aa: ASSIMRGLGANVLT
v_call: TRBV30; cdr3_aa: AWTDSLDQPQH
v_call: TRBV5-4; cdr3_aa: ASSPGQENEKLF
v_call: TRBV6-5; cdr3_aa: ASRGGGAYEQY
v_call: TRBV5-1; cdr3_aa: ASSLGAEARHEQY
v_call: TRBV7-3; cdr3_aa: ASSSNRGQEEKLF
v_call: TRBV5-5; cdr3_aa: ASSPDMGFGYT
v_call: TRBV28; cdr3_aa: VTLGGQGAF